Listed below are T cell receptor beta chains from one sample, sequenced in a study of T cell changes during pregnancy in multiple sclerosis. Libraries were prepared by immunoSEQ multiplex PCR; TCRdb keeps only in-frame clonotypes and omits some of them. The sample records about 13,000 clones, about nine tenths being singletons. The sample consisted of CD8+ T cells from peripheral blood mononuclear cells, taken in the first trimester of pregnancy. These receptors were taken from a female donor with multiple sclerosis, enrolled in a pregnancy study. Both conserved end residues are part of each CDR3. The order of the fields is J gene, clone size, D gene, V gene, CDR3 DNA, CDR3 protein. The D gene is left open where the match is weak. Some rows have no size entry. The others give once, few or many, or a class for an expanded clone.

TRBJ1-2 . TRBD1 TRBV27 TGTGCCAGCAGTTTATCGACAGGGAACTATGGCTACACCTTC CASSLSTGNYGYTF
TRBJ1-1 . . TRBV11-2 TGTGCCAGCAGCTTCGGACAATTGAACACTGAAGCTTTCTTT CASSFGQLNTEAFF
TRBJ1-2 . . TRBV5-1 TGCGCCAGCAGTATCGTAGGGGCGAAGGGCTACACCTTC CASSIVGAKGYTF
TRBJ2-3 . TRBD1 TRBV10-1 TGCGCCAGCAGTGGGACAGGACCAGATACGCAGTATTTT CASSGTGPDTQYF
TRBJ2-7 . . TRBV9 TGTGCCAGCAGCGTAGGGTCCAGGGCTAGGGACGAGCAGTACTTC CASSVGSRARDEQYF
TRBJ2-2 once TRBD2 TRBV7-2 TGTGCCAGCAGCTTAGTGGGGGCGGGGGGTGGCACCGGGGAGCTGTTTTTT CASSLVGAGGGTGELFF
TRBJ2-1 once TRBD2 TRBV5-4 TGTGCCAGCAGCCCTCGCGGGGGGGCCTACAATGAGCAGTTCTTC CASSPRGGAYNEQFF
TRBJ2-7 . TRBD2 TRBV4-3 TGCGCCAGCAGCCAAGATGCTAGCGGGCCGAACTACTTC CASSQDASGPNYF
TRBJ2-7 . TRBD1 TRBV9 TGTGCCAGCAGCGGACAGGGGGAGACTCGCGAGCAGTACTTC CASSGQGETREQYF
TRBJ1-1 . . TRBV30 TGTGCCTGGGGCGGGGGGGGCGGGGAAGCTTTCTTT CAWGGGGGEAFF
TRBJ2-2 . . TRBV7-3 TGTGCCAGCAGCTTAACAAGGGGGAGTGGGCTTAACACCGGGGAGCTGTTTTTT CASSLTRGSGLNTGELFF
TRBJ1-4 . . TRBV1 TGCACCAGCAGCCAAGAGGGCCGGGAGGGAGGCTCTAATGAAAAACTGTTTTTT CTSSQEGREGGSNEKLFF
TRBJ2-3 . . TRBV28 TGTGCCAGCAGTTTATTCGCGGCTAGCGAGAGCACAGATACGCAGTATTTT CASSLFAASESTDTQYF
TRBJ2-3 . TRBD2 TRBV9 TGTGCCAGCAGCGTTAGCGGGGGGGGCCCAGATACGCAGTATTTT CASSVSGGGPDTQYF
TRBJ1-1 once . TRBV7-8 TGTGCCAGCAGCTTACGGGGGGCTCGGACTGAAGCTTTCTTT CASSLRGARTEAFF
TRBJ2-1 . TRBD2 TRBV6-4 TGTGCCCTGCCTTTGGGGACTACCCCGTCAAGATACAATGAGCAGTTCTTC CALPLGTTPSRYNEQFF
TRBJ2-1 . TRBD2 TRBV27 TGTGCCAGCAGTCTCCCCGCGGGGGGGCGTAGTGAGCAGTTCTTC CASSLPAGGRSEQFF
TRBJ2-5 . . TRBV11-2 TGTGCCAGCAGCTCAATCCCGACAGGTTCGGAGACCCAGTACTTC CASSSIPTGSETQYF
TRBJ2-7 . . TRBV9 TGTGCCAGCAGCGTAGAGAACTATCCCTACGAGCAGTACTTC CASSVENYPYEQYF
TRBJ2-7 . . TRBV30 TGTGCCTGGGGGCCTGACGGGACCTACGAGCAGTACTTC CAWGPDGTYEQYF
TRBJ1-2 . . TRBV5-1 TGCGCCAGCAGCTTGGATCTTGTCGGTTATGGCTACACCTTC CASSLDLVGYGYTF
TRBJ1-1 . TRBD1 TRBV2 TGTGCCAGCAGTGGGATACAGGGGGCTCACATGAACACTGAAGCTTTCTTT CASSGIQGAHMNTEAFF
TRBJ1-4 . TRBD1 TRBV30 TGTGCCTGGAGTGTGGGGACAGTTCTAATGACCGGGGAACTGTTTTTT CAWSVGTVLMTGELFF
TRBJ2-3 . . TRBV6-1 TGTGCCAGCAGTGAATCCCTTGGGCAGGCAGATACGCAGTATTTT CASSESLGQADTQYF
TRBJ1-1 few . TRBV30 TGTGCCTGGAGGCGGCAAGACACTGAAGCTTTCTTT CAWRRQDTEAFF